This TCR beta chain stems from a study of cytomegalovirus exposure and HLA in healthy donors. This CDR3 comprises 15 residues. The trim removed 4 bases at V and 5 bases at J, leaving 13 bases unmatched. CDR1 SQVTM and CDR2 ANQGSEA come from the germline V gene. PCR amplification relied on 60 Vbeta primers (plus 13 Jbeta primers). The assay was immunoSEQ multiplex PCR, and TCRdb's table has in-frame clones only and misses some. The table shows about 170,000 clones, with 80% to 85% occurring only once. This clonotype originated in a boy aged 2 to 10 in good health and CMV-seronegative. This sequence joins TRBV29-1 and TRBJ2-7, with 8 bases lining up with TRBD1. Sequenced input: PBMCs. CDR3 in DNA: TGCAGCGTTGCTTGGCCGCGTGGGACAGGCCACGAGCAGTACTTC. This codes for CSVAWPRGTGHEQYF.